Included here is one T cell receptor (beta chain) sequence, with context. The data are from a study of pediatric ulcerative colitis. V lost 6 bases to trimming and J lost 5 bases, with 13 bases between them. Germline loops: CDR1 SGHRS, CDR2 YFSETQ. This CDR3 is built from 13 residues. During colonoscopy, one to two rectal pinch biopsies were collected. Samples were sequenced at Survey level, maximum 500,000 reads. The table came from immunoSEQ multiplex PCR; TCRdb's copy has only in-frame clones and leaves some out. The sample comprises about 35,000 clones, about 81% of which are singletons, and about 1.1% rests with the top ten.

The gene calls are TRBV5-1 and TRBJ2-3, with D possibly TRBD1 on 6 matching bases. This TCR came from a boy younger than 18 with mild ulcerative colitis. Sequenced material: gut tissue. DNA of the CDR3: TGCGCCAGCACCCTAGGGGGTGGAGATACGCAGTATTTT. Translated, it gives CASTLGGGDTQYF.